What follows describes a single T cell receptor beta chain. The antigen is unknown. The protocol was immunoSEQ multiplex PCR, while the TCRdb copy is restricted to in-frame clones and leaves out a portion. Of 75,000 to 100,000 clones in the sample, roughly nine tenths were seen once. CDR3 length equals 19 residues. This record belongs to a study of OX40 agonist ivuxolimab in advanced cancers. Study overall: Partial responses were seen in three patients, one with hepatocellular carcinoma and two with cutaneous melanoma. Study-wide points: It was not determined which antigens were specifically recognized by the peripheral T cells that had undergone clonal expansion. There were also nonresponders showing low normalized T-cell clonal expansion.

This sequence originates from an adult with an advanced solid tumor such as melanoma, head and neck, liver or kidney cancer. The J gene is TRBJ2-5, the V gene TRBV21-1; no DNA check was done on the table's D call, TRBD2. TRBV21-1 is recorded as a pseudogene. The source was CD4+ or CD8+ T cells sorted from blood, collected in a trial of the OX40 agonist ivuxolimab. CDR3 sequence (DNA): TGTGCCAGCAGCAAAAATGGGACTAGCGGGGACGTAGGGCAAGAGACCCAGTACTTC. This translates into CASSKNGTSGDVGQETQYF.